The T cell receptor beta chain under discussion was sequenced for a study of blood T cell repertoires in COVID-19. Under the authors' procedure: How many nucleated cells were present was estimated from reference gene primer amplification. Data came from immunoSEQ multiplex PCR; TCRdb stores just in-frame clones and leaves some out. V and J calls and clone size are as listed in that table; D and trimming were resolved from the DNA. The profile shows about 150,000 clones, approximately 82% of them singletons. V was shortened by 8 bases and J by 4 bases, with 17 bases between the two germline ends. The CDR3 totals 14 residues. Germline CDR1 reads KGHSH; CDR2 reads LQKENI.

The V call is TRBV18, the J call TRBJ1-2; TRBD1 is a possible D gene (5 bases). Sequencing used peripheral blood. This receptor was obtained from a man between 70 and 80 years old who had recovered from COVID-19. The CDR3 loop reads CASTPRDSRYGYTF. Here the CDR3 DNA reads TGTGCCAGCACTCCCCGGGACTCCCGCTATGGCTACACCTTC.